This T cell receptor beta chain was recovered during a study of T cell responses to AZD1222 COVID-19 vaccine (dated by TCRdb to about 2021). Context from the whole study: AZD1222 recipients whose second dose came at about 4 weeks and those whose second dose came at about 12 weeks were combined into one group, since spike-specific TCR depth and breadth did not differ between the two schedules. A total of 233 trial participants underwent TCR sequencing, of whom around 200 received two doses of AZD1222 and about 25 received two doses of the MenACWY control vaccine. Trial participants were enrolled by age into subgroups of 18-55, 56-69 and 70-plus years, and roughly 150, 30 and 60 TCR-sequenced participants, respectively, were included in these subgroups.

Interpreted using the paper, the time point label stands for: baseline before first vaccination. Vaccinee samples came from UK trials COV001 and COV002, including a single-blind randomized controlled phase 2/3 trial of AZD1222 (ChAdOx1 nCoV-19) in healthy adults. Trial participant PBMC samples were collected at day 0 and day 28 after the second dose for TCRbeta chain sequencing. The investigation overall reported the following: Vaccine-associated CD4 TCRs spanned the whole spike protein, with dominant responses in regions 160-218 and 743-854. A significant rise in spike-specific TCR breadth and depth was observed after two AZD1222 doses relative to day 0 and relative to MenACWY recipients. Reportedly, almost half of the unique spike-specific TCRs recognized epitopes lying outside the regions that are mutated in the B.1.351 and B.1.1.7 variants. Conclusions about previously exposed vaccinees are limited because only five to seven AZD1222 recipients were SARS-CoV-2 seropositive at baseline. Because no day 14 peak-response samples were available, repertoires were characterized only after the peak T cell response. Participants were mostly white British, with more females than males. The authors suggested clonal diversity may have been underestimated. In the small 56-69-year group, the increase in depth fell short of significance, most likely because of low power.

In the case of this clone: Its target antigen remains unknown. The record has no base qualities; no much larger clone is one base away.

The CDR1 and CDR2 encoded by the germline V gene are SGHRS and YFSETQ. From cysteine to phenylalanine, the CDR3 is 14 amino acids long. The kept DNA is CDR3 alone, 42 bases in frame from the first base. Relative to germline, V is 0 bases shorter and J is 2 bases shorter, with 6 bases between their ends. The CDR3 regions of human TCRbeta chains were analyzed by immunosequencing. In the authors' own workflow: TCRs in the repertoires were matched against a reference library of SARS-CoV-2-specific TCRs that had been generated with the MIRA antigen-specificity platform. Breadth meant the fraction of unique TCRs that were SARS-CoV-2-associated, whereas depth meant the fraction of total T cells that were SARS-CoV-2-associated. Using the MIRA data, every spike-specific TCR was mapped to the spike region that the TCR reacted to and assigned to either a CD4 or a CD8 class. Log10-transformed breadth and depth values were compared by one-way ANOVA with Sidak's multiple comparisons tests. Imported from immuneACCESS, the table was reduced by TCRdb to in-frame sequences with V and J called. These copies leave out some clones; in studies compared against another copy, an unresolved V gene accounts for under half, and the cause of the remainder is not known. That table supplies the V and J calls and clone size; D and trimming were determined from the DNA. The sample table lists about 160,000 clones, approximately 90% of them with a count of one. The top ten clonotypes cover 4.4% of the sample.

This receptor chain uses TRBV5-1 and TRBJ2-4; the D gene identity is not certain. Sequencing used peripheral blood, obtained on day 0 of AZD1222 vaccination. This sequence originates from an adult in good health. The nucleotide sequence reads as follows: TGCGCCAGCAGCTTGGACCCTTCCAAAAACATTCAGTACTTC. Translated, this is CASSLDPSKNIQYF.